These 32 T cell receptor beta chains share one sample of origin, sequenced in a study of post-analysis software for immune sequencing data. Whole-study findings and limits: Higher frequency in patients than in controls was seen for about five TRBV segments, with TRBV5-6, TRBV5-1 and TRBV20-1 among them.

Unique molecular identifiers featured in each of the TCR beta cDNA libraries. TCRdb re-derived calls from the PCR reads in MiXCR, one entry per CDR3 protein. The sample has fewer than 700,000 distinct CDR3 sequences, about 40% seen once. The antigens of these receptors remain unknown. The material sequenced was blood. The receptor source for this set is a girl under 18 with multiple sclerosis.

This clonotype was detected once. The rearrangement joins TRBV11-1 to TRBJ2-5; no definite D call. The closer fit of TRBJ2-7 to the DNA end suggests the J call may be wrong. Germline CDR1 SGHAT, CDR2 FQDESV (reference sequence). This CDR3 contains 14 residues. The CDR3, as DNA: TGTGCCAGCAGCGTAGAAGCTAGTATCAGCGAGCAGTACTTC. This translates into CASSVEASISEQYF.

The rearrangement uses TRBV5-1 and TRBJ2-1, with 11 nucleotides matching TRBD2. Germline lookup yields CDR1 SGHRS and CDR2 YFSETQ. The trim removed 3 bases at V and 7 bases at J, leaving 6 bases unmatched. CDR3 length: 15 residues. The CDR3 sequence is CASSSLTSGINEQFF. CDR3 DNA: TGCGCCAGCAGCTCCCTGACTAGCGGGATAAATGAGCAGTTCTTC.

The chain employs TRBV7-6 and TRBJ1-6; 9 bases align to TRBD1. The CDR3 runs 15 residues. J lost 7 bases, V lost 3 bases, and 4 bases had no gene match. In germline, CDR1 is SGHVS, CDR2 FNYEAQ. CDR3 nucleotide sequence: TGTGCCAGCAGCTTCCGGGACAGGGAAAATTCACCCCTCCACTTT. It codes for CASSFRDRENSPLHF.

This clonotype was detected a few times. CDR3 residues: CASSLERNGDTQYF. The CDR3 region has the DNA TGCGCCAGCAGCTTGGAAAGAAATGGGGATACGCAGTATTTT. The chain uses TRBV5-1 and TRBJ2-3; D gene uncertain. V was shortened by 0 bases and J by 6 bases, with 11 bases between the two germline ends. Germline CDR1 reads SGHRS; CDR2 reads YFSETQ. The CDR3 totals 14 residues.

The chain links TRBV5-1 to TRBJ2-5; D may be TRBD1 (6 bases). V dropped 0 bases and J dropped 4 bases, with 13 bases sitting between them. The germline V gene encodes CDR1 SGHRS and CDR2 YFSETQ. The CDR3 contains 15 residues. The CDR3 bases are TGCGCCAGCAGCTTGGGGCAGGGGTCCGGAGAGACCCAGTACTTC. Its translation is CASSLGQGSGETQYF. Complete variable domain (other parts from reference TRBV5-1 and TRBJ2-5): KAGVTQTPRYLIKTRGQQVTLSCSPISGHRSVSWYQQTPGQGLQFLFEYFSETQRNKGNFPGRFSGRQFSNSRSEMNVSTLELGDSALYLCASSLGQGSGETQYFGPGTRLLVL.

The J gene is TRBJ1-2, the V gene TRBV7-8; D not certain. The V end was cut by 2 bases, the J end by 3 bases, with 7 bases between. The CDR3 contains 13 residues. Germline V CDR1 and CDR2: SGHVS, FQNEAQ. DNA for the CDR3: TGTGCCAGCAGCTTAAATTCCGACTATGGCTACACCTTC. Its protein product is CASSLNSDYGYTF.

This clonotype was counted a few times. The V and J genes are TRBV14 and TRBJ1-6; 9 bases match TRBD1. J was trimmed by 6 bases and V by 3 bases; bases with no gene match: 6. The CDR3 spans 16 residues. Germline assignment: CDR1 SGHDN and CDR2 FVKESK. For the CDR3, the DNA is TGTGCCAGCAGCCAGAACAGGGGGCCACGTAATTCACCCCTCCACTTT. Translation: CASSQNRGPRNSPLHF.

This clonotype was picked up a small number of times. The gene calls are TRBV12-3 or TRBV12-4 and TRBJ2-7; D possibly corresponds to TRBD1 (6 bases). The CDR3 spans 15 residues. The germline V and J ends were trimmed by 4 bases and 3 bases, with 16 bases remaining between them. CDR3 loop: CASSSIPQGYYEQYF. The CDR3 nucleotides are TGTGCCAGCAGTTCAATCCCGCAGGGGTACTACGAGCAGTACTTC.

The chain links TRBV5-8 to TRBJ2-1; no clear D. The CDR3 consists of 14 residues. V lost 0 bases and J lost 7, with 11 bases in between. The V gene's germline CDR1 is SGHTS and CDR2 YDEGEE. The CDR3 spells CASSLALGINEQFF. In DNA, the CDR3 is TGTGCCAGCAGCTTGGCTCTAGGTATAAATGAGCAGTTCTTC.

The chain recombines TRBV29-1 with TRBJ2-5; D unclear. The J call may be in error: the DNA end matches TRBJ2-7 better. In germline, CDR1 is SQVTM, CDR2 ANQGSEA. The CDR3 loop spans 13 amino acids. The DNA for the CDR3 is TGCAGCGTCCGAGGTTTGTTGTTCGACGAGCAGTACTTC. Protein: CSVRGLLFDEQYF.

The V and J genes are TRBV5-4 and TRBJ2-7; D is uncertain. Germline-derived CDR1 and CDR2 are SGHNT and YYREEE (reference sequence). The CDR3 extends over 14 amino acids. Trimming cost V 4 bases and J 0 bases, with 11 bases left between them. CDR3 loop: CASSPPNGSYEQYF. CDR3 coding DNA: TGTGCCAGCAGCCCCCCGAATGGCTCCTACGAGCAGTACTTC.

This clonotype was detected only a few times. V is TRBV25-1 and J is TRBJ2-7, with TRBD1 matching over 7 bases. The CDR3 runs to 14 residues. CDR1 is MGHDK, CDR2 SYGVNS, per germline. The junction had 7 bases not matched to a gene; V was cut back by 3 bases and J by 5 bases. CDR3 DNA: TGTGCCAGCAGTGAGAGATGGGACAGCCACGAGCAGTACTTC. This translates into CASSERWDSHEQYF.

This clonotype has more than one count but fewer than ten. Mismatch with germline at one junction end may stem from a read error. The chain has TRBV4-1 and TRBJ1-2, with TRBD1 matching over 7 bases. CDR3 length: 14 residues. Looked up from germline, CDR1 is MGHRA and CDR2 is YSYEKL. The CDR3 spells CASSPGTENYGYTF. The DNA for the CDR3 is TGTGCCAGCAGCCCAGGGACAGAAAACTATGGCTACACCTTC.

This clonotype was seen just once. This chain links TRBV12-3 or TRBV12-4 with TRBJ1-2; D may be TRBD1 (6 bases). The V gene lost 6 bases and the J gene lost 13 bases, with 15 bases spanning the gap. CDR3 size: 11 residues. This CDR3 is CASRLWGHFTF. The CDR3 nucleotides read TGTGCCAGCAGGCTTTGGGGACACTTCACCTTC.

V and J are TRBV5-1 and TRBJ1-6; 12 bases are a match to TRBD1. The CDR3 length is 15 residues. Germline trimming cut 1 base from V and 13 bases from J; bases unmatched to any gene: 6. In germline, CDR1 is SGHRS, CDR2 YFSETQ. DNA of the CDR3: TGCGCCAGCAGCTTGCAGGGACAGGGGGCCTCTCCCCTCCACTTT. Its translation: CASSLQGQGASPLHF.

V usage is TRBV12-3 or TRBV12-4 and J usage is TRBJ1-6; tentatively, D is TRBD1 (5 bases). The CDR3 sequence is 16 residues long. V was clipped by 3 bases and J by 3 bases, with 12 bases between them. The CDR3 loop is CASSFSPGLYNSPLHF. Written as DNA, the CDR3 is TGTGCCAGCAGTTTTTCTCCAGGGCTCTATAATTCACCCCTCCACTTT.

CDR3 DNA: TGTGCCAGCAGCGACCACGACCCGCGGTCGGGGACCCAGTACTTC. This translates into CASSDHDPRSGTQYF. The chain uses TRBV12-3 or TRBV12-4 and TRBJ2-5; D not certain. The V end lost 6 bases, the J end lost 7 bases, and 21 bases lay between the germline ends. The CDR3 covers 15 residues.

V and J are TRBV28 and TRBJ2-7; D not certain. The CDR3 covers 13 residues. With 5 bases removed from V and 2 bases from J, the gap between germline ends came to 10 bases. Looked up from germline, CDR1 is MDHEN and CDR2 is SYDVKM. CDR3 protein: CASSLHPPYEQYF. Written as DNA, the CDR3 is TGTGCCAGCAGTCTCCATCCGCCCTACGAGCAGTACTTC.

This clonotype was found a few times. CDR3 bases: TGTGCCAGCAGTTTTCAGTTAAAGACCCAGTACTTC. This codes for CASSFQLKTQYF. This chain connects TRBV12-3 or TRBV12-4 to TRBJ2-5; D is ambiguous. CDR3 length: 12 residues. The V end lost 3 bases, the J end lost 6 bases, and 8 bases lay between the germline ends.

As concerns this clonotype: The junction does not match germline at one end; this may be a read error. The V call is TRBV7-7, the J call TRBJ2-1; 9 bases line up with TRBD2. The CDR3 consists of 15 residues. Germline CDR1 SSHAT, CDR2 FNYEAQ (reference sequence). CDR3 protein: CASSLGLAGHGEQFF. CDR3 coding DNA: TGTGCTAGCAGCTTAGGGCTAGCGGGGCACGGTGAGCAGTTCTTC.

This clonotype has a handful of counts. This chain connects TRBV20-1 to TRBJ2-6; D possibly corresponds to TRBD1 (6 bases). The germline V gene has CDR1 DFQATT and CDR2 SNEGSKA (reference sequence). The ends were cut back, 2 bases at V and 3 bases at J, with 11 bases in the middle. This CDR3 is 15 amino acids long. CDR3 DNA sequence: TGCAGTGCTAGACCCAGGGGAATTGGGGCCAACGTCCTGACTTTC. It translates to CSARPRGIGANVLTF.

The chain employs TRBV7-9 and TRBJ2-1, with a tentative D call TRBD2 (5 bases). Germline CDR1 and CDR2: SEHNR and FQNEAQ (reference sequence). CDR3 length: 16 residues. The ends were cut back, 3 bases at V and 5 bases at J, with 17 bases in the middle. CDR3 DNA: TGTGCCAGCAGCTTTATAGAGCGGACCGGGGACAATGAGCAGTTCTTC. Protein: CASSFIERTGDNEQFF.

The gene calls are TRBV12-3 or TRBV12-4 and TRBJ2-1; maybe TRBD2 (7 bases). This CDR3 spans 15 amino acids. V was cut by 2 bases and J by 8 bases, with 16 bases left in between. CDR3 nucleotide sequence: TGTGCCAGCAGTTTACCTGGGCAGGGGAGGGATGAGCAGTTCTTC. It yields the protein CASSLPGQGRDEQFF.

Only a few counts were recorded for this clonotype. This chain joins TRBV6-1 and TRBJ2-4; TRBD1 is a possible D gene (5 bases). This CDR3 has 13 amino acids. Deletions cut 7 bases from V and 3 bases from J, with 10 bases between. Looked up from germline, CDR1 is MNHNS and CDR2 is SASEGT. CDR3 residues: CASMPRDKNIQYF. The CDR3 DNA sequence: TGTGCCAGCATGCCCAGGGACAAAAACATTCAGTACTTC.

This clonotype was seen just once. This chain joins TRBV7-2 and TRBJ2-4; no firm D call. The J call may not be correct, given that the DNA end is closer to TRBJ2-7. CDR1 SGHTA and CDR2 FQGNSA come from the germline V gene. The CDR3 has 15 residues. The CDR3 region is CASSLEYLRTDEQYF. As DNA, the CDR3 is TGTGCCAGCAGCTTAGAATACTTGCGGACCGACGAGCAGTACTTC.

The chain couples TRBV6-2 or TRBV6-3 to TRBJ2-5; 10 nucleotides match TRBD2. The DNA end lines up better with TRBJ2-4; the J call may be wrong. Per germline, CDR1 MNHEY and CDR2 SVGEGT. This CDR3 region has 15 residues. CDR3 nucleotides: TGTGCCAGCAGCCAAGGTTGGGGACTAGCGAACATTCAGTACTTC. Translating gives CASSQGWGLANIQYF.

This clonotype was seen more than once but under ten times. The chain combines TRBV6-4 with TRBJ2-3; 9 bases agree with TRBD2. Germline V gene lookup returns CDR1 MRHNA and CDR2 SNTAGT. CDR3 length: 14 residues. With 2 bases clipped from V and 5 bases from J, the junction kept 2 bases outside the gene matches. For the CDR3, the DNA is TGTGCCAGCAGTGACGCGGGGGGGCGAGATACGCAGTATTTT. Translated, it gives CASSDAGGRDTQYF.

Only a few counts were recorded for this clonotype. One end of the junction does not line up with germline, which may come from a read error. This chain joins TRBV3-1 and TRBJ1-1, with TRBD1 as a possible D gene (5 bases). The CDR3 runs 14 residues. Germline loops: CDR1 LGHDT, CDR2 YNNKEL (reference sequence). CDR3 DNA sequence: TGTGCCGGCAGCCACGAAGGGGCGTTGGGCGAAGCTTTCTTT. Its translation is CAGSHEGALGEAFF.

V gene TRBV27 combines with J gene TRBJ1-1, with 7 bases aligning to TRBD1. This CDR3 is built from 14 residues. J gave up 3 bases and V 4 bases, and 5 bases lay outside the gene matches. CDR1 and CDR2 (germline): MNHEY, SMNVEV (reference sequence). CDR3 residues: CASSSQGEDTEAFF. CDR3 bases: TGTGCCAGCAGTTCCCAGGGGGAGGACACTGAAGCTTTCTTT.

This clonotype has at least ten counts. This chain joins TRBV5-5 and TRBJ1-2; 10 bases match TRBD1. With V trimmed by 4 bases and J by 8 bases, 5 bases remained unmatched. The CDR3 has 13 amino acids. Germline V gene lookup returns CDR1 SGHKS and CDR2 YYEKEE (reference sequence). The CDR3 here is CASSRQGAGGYTF. The DNA for the CDR3 is TGTGCCAGCAGCAGACAGGGGGCGGGCGGCTACACCTTC.

This clonotype was observed a handful of times. The V gene is TRBV7-9, the J gene TRBJ2-5; TRBD2 is a possible D gene (5 bases). The CDR3 has 12 amino acids. From germline, CDR1 is SEHNR and CDR2 FQNEAQ (reference sequence). V gave up 3 bases and J gave up 11 bases, with 13 bases separating them. The DNA for the CDR3 is TGTGCCAGCAGCTTGGACTTCGGGGAGCAGTACTTC. This translates into CASSLDFGEQYF. Using reference TRBV7-9 and TRBJ2-5 for the parts outside the CDR3, the full variable domain is DTGVSQNPRHKITKRGQNVTFRCDPISEHNRLYWYRQTLGQGPEFLTYFQNEAQLEKSRLLSDRFSAERPKGSFSTLEIQRTEQGDSAMYLCASSLDFGEQYFGPGTRLLVL.

The V call is TRBV7-2, the J call TRBJ2-7; 15 positions agree with TRBD2. Germline trimming cut 8 bases from V and 4 bases from J; bases unmatched to any gene: 9. CDR1 and CDR2 (germline): SGHTA, FQGNSA. There are 16 residues in the CDR3. CDR3 bases: TGTGCCAGCGCCAGGGGACTAGCGGGAGGAGGGTACGAGCAGTACTTC. It encodes CASARGLAGGGYEQYF. Drawing the rest from reference TRBV7-2 and TRBJ2-7, the complete variable domain is GAGVSQSPSNKVTEKGKDVELRCDPISGHTALYWYRQSLGQGLEFLIYFQGNSAPDKSGLPSDRFSAERTGGSVSTLTIQRTQQEDSAVYLCASARGLAGGGYEQYFGPGTRLTVT.